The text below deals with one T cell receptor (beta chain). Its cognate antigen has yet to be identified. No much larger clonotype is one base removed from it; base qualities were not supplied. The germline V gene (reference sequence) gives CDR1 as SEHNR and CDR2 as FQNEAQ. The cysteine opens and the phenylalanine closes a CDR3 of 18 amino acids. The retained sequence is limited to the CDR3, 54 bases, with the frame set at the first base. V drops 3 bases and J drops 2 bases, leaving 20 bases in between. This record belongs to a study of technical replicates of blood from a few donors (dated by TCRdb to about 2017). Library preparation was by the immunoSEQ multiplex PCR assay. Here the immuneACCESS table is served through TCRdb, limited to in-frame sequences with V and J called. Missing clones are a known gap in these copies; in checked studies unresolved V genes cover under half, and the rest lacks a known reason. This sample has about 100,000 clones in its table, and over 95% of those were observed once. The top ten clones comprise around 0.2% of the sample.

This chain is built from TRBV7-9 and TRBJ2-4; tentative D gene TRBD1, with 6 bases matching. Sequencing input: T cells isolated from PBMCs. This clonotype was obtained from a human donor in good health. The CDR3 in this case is CASSFIRQGTSTKNIQYF. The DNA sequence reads TGTGCCAGCAGCTTCATCCGGCAGGGGACGAGCACCAAAAACATTCAGTACTTC.